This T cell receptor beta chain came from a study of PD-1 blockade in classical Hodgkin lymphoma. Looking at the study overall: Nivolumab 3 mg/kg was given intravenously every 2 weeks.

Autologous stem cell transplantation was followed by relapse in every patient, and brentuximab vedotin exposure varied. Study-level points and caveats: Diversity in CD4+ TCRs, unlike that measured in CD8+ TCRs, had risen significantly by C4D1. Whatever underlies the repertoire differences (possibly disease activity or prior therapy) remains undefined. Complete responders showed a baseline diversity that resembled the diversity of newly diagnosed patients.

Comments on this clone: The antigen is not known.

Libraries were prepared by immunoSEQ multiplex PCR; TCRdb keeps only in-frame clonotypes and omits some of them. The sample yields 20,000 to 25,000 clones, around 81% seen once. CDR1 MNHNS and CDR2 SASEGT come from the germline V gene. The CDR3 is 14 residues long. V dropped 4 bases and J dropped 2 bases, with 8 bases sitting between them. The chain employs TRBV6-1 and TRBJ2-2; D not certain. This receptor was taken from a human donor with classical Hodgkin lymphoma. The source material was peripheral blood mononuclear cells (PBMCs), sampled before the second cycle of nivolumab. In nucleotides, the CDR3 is TGTGCCAGCAGTGCACTCGAAAACACCGGGGAGCTGTTTTTT. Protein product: CASSALENTGELFF.